Following are 29 T cell receptor beta chains from one sample sequenced in a study of beta chain features in type 1 diabetes. General study points: Among all four CD4+ subsets, Type 1 diabetes patients had TCRB CDR3s that were moderately but significantly shorter.

No antigen has been assigned to these receptors. Every isolated RNA sample was fully reverse transcribed, so sequencing captured expressed TCRB transcripts. The assay was immunoSEQ multiplex PCR, and TCRdb's table has in-frame clones only and misses some. This table holds 630,000 or so clones, over 12% found once. Sequenced material: naive CD4+ T cells from blood. The receptors originated from a man between 18 and 29 years old with type 1 diabetes.

This clone was counted only a few times. This chain joins TRBV5-1 and TRBJ2-1; 9 bases agree with TRBD2. The CDR3 runs to 15 residues. CDR1 and CDR2 from the germline V gene are SGHRS and YFSETQ. The junction had 6 bases not matched to a gene; V was cut back by 2 bases and J by 6 bases. The CDR3 nucleotides read TGCGCCAGCAGCTTCCGACTAGCGGAGAGCAATGAGCAGTTCTTC. It codes for CASSFRLAESNEQFF.

This clone was counted a few times. The genes are TRBV7-9 and TRBJ2-1, with 8 positions matching TRBD2. CDR1 and CDR2 (germline): SEHNR, FQNEAQ (reference sequence). With 6 bases clipped from V and 7 bases from J, the junction kept 14 bases outside the gene matches. CDR3 size: 16 residues. For the CDR3, the DNA is TGTGCCAGCAGTTACGGACTAGCCGGGAGGGTAAATGAGCAGTTCTTC. Residues: CASSYGLAGRVNEQFF. The complete variable domain, with remaining parts taken from reference TRBV7-9 and TRBJ2-1, reads DTGVSQNPRHKITKRGQNVTFRCDPISEHNRLYWYRQTLGQGPEFLTYFQNEAQLEKSRLLSDRFSAERPKGSFSTLEIQRTEQGDSAMYLCASSYGLAGRVNEQFFGPGTRLTVL.

This clone was seen only a few times. The chain couples TRBV7-3 to TRBJ2-2, with TRBD2 matching over 8 bases. Trimming removed 6 bases from V and 9 bases from J; junction bases left unmatched: 12. The CDR3 spans 15 residues. Per germline, CDR1 SGHTA and CDR2 FQGTGA. The CDR3 DNA sequence: TGTGCCAGCAGTTCGAGCGGGGGACCCCACCGGGAGCTGTTTTTT. Translation gives CASSSSGGPHRELFF.

This clone was seen a handful of times. This may be a read error, as it is one base from a much larger clone. In the same sample, other DNA sequences code for this CDR3. V gene TRBV28 combines with J gene TRBJ2-7; no clear D gene. The CDR3 consists of 11 residues. Germline V gene lookup returns CDR1 MDHEN and CDR2 SYDVKM. V gave up 6 bases and J gave up 0 bases, with 3 bases separating them. The CDR3 coding sequence is TGTGCCAGCAGCTCCTCCTACGAGCAGTACTTC. It codes for CASSSSYEQYF.

This clone was observed a handful of times. V gene TRBV7-2 combines with J gene TRBJ1-5; D gene uncertain. In germline, CDR1 is SGHTA, CDR2 FQGNSA. There are 14 residues in the CDR3. Trimming stripped 5 bases from V and 0 bases from J, with 8 bases between. CDR3 sequence reads: CASSPDTSNQPQHF. CDR3 sequence (DNA): TGTGCCAGCAGCCCTGACACTAGCAATCAGCCCCAGCATTTT.

J is TRBJ2-1 and V is TRBV5-1; 10 bases are shared with TRBD2. Germline trimming cut 4 bases from V and 7 bases from J; bases unmatched to any gene: 8. CDR3 size: 15 residues. Per the germline V gene, CDR1 is SGHRS and CDR2 is YFSETQ. In DNA form, the CDR3 reads TGCGCCAGCAGCCCCCGGACTAGCGGACCTAATGAGCAGTTCTTC. This translates into CASSPRTSGPNEQFF.

This clone was seen more than once but under ten times. Other DNA variants within this sample encode the same CDR3. CDR3 region: CASSLGSTDTQYF. The CDR3 DNA reads as TGTGCCAGCAGCTTGGGTAGCACAGATACGCAGTATTTT. The rearrangement links TRBV7-9 to TRBJ2-3, with D hard to call. This CDR3 contains 13 residues. Germline V lookup: CDR1 SEHNR, CDR2 FQNEAQ (reference sequence). V was cut by 3 bases and J by 0 bases, with 4 bases left in between.

The table lists this clone with a few counts. This sequence joins TRBV7-9 and TRBJ2-2; D gene unclear. Per germline, CDR1 SEHNR and CDR2 FQNEAQ (reference sequence). CDR3 length equals 14 residues. Trimming took off 1 base at V and 2 bases at J, with 5 bases between the two ends. Here the CDR3 DNA reads TGTGCCAGCAGCTTAGGGTCCAACACCGGGGAGCTGTTTTTT. Translating gives CASSLGSNTGELFF.

This clone was observed a handful of times. This chain connects TRBV2 to TRBJ2-4; the D gene is possibly TRBD2 (7 bases). The CDR3 contains 13 residues. Per the germline V gene, CDR1 is SNHLY and CDR2 is FYNNEI. The V end was cut by 7 bases, the J end by 9 bases, with 16 bases between. CDR3 sequence (DNA): TGTGCCAGCACTTTGACAGGCGGGGGCATTCAGTACTTC. It translates to CASTLTGGGIQYF.

This clone occurred a few times. CDR3 nucleotides: TGCGCCAGCAGTGAGTGGAAGCTCATGAACACTGAAGCTTTCTTT. Translated, it gives CASSEWKLMNTEAFF. V gene TRBV10-1 combines with J gene TRBJ1-1; D gene ambiguous. The germline V and J ends were trimmed by 1 base and 0 bases, with 9 bases remaining between them. The CDR3 length is 15 residues. Germline V gene sequence: CDR1 WNHNN, CDR2 SYGVQD (reference sequence).

The J gene is TRBJ2-7, the V gene TRBV18; the D is unclear. Deletions cut 3 bases from V and 4 bases from J, with 10 bases between. The CDR3 covers 13 residues. Per germline, CDR1 KGHSH and CDR2 LQKENI. CDR3 DNA: TGTGCCAGCTCACCCATACCCTTTTACGAGCAGTACTTC. Protein product: CASSPIPFYEQYF.

This chain connects TRBV7-2 to TRBJ2-1, with 14 bases that match TRBD2. The CDR3 spans 17 residues. CDR1 is SGHTA, CDR2 FQGNSA, per germline. The ends lost 5 bases at V and 4 bases at J; junction bases unmatched: 7. CDR3 DNA: TGTGCCAGCAGCGGCTGGACTAGCGGGAGGTCATACAATGAGCAGTTCTTC. Translation gives CASSGWTSGRSYNEQFF.

The chain recombines TRBV5-4 with TRBJ1-2; 8 bases are a match to TRBD1. Germline V gene data show CDR1 as SGHNT and CDR2 as YYREEE (reference sequence). This CDR3 spans 16 amino acids. V was pared by 4 bases and J by 3 bases, with 11 bases of the junction left unmatched. The CDR3 sequence is CASSPSHGQGDYGYTF. The CDR3 coding sequence is TGTGCCAGCAGCCCCTCGCACGGACAGGGTGACTATGGCTACACCTTC.

This clone was recorded a few times. The V call is TRBV7-2, the J call TRBJ1-5; possibly TRBD1 for D (5 bases). The CDR3 covers 14 residues. CDR1 is SGHTA and CDR2 is FQGNSA in the germline V gene. V was trimmed by 3 bases and J by 4 bases, leaving 10 bases between them. The CDR3 spells CASSFRDGNQPQHF. Written as DNA, the CDR3 is TGTGCCAGCAGCTTCCGGGACGGGAATCAGCCCCAGCATTTT. Filled out from reference TRBV7-2 and TRBJ1-5, the complete variable domain reads GAGVSQSPSNKVTEKGKDVELRCDPISGHTALYWYRQSLGQGLEFLIYFQGNSAPDKSGLPSDRFSAERTGGSVSTLTIQRTQQEDSAVYLCASSFRDGNQPQHFGDGTRLSIL.

This clone was picked up a small number of times. The CDR3 sequence: CAWATGGSGNTIYF. The CDR3, as DNA: TGTGCCTGGGCCACAGGGGGCTCTGGAAACACCATATATTTT. The chain couples TRBV30 to TRBJ1-3; 8 bases match TRBD1. Germline CDR1 is GTSNPN and CDR2 is SVGIG (reference sequence). This CDR3 spans 14 amino acids. Losses at the gene ends were 5 bases for V and 0 bases for J; bases not matched to a gene: 3.

The chain uses TRBV5-6 and TRBJ2-3; a weak D match, TRBD2 (7 bases). This CDR3 contains 15 residues. Looked up from germline, CDR1 is SGHDT and CDR2 is YYEEEE. The germline V and J ends were trimmed by 4 bases and 0 bases, with 12 bases remaining between them. The CDR3, as DNA: TGTGCCAGCAGCCCCGGGGGGCGTAGCACAGATACGCAGTATTTT. It codes for CASSPGGRSTDTQYF.

This clone has a handful of counts. The V and J genes are TRBV29-1 and TRBJ2-3, with D tentatively TRBD1 (5 bases). V was shortened by 4 bases and J by 0 bases, with 17 bases between the two germline ends. This CDR3 spans 16 amino acids. CDR1 SQVTM and CDR2 ANQGSEA come from the germline V gene. The CDR3 DNA is TGCAGCGTTGTAGGGGCTGGGGTTGGAAGCACAGATACGCAGTATTTT. Its protein is CSVVGAGVGSTDTQYF.

The chain links TRBV5-4 to TRBJ2-1; no reliable D call. V lost 2 bases and J lost 5, with 17 bases in between. Germline CDR1 SGHNT, CDR2 YYREEE (reference sequence). The CDR3 extends over 16 amino acids. The CDR3 protein is CASSFVGRMTHNEQFF. CDR3 nucleotides: TGTGCCAGCAGCTTCGTGGGCCGGATGACCCACAATGAGCAGTTCTTC.

The chain carries TRBV30 and TRBJ1-6; D unclear. The CDR3 consists of 11 residues. Per the germline V gene, CDR1 is GTSNPN and CDR2 is SVGIG (reference sequence). The V end was cut by 5 bases, the J end by 7 bases, with 6 bases between. The CDR3: CAWDMNSPLHF. In DNA form, the CDR3 reads TGTGCCTGGGACATGAATTCACCCCTCCACTTT.

This clone was counted a few times. The rearrangement links TRBV10-2 to TRBJ2-6, with D maybe TRBD1 (6 bases). The CDR3 runs to 15 residues. Germline CDR1 and CDR2: WSHSY and SAAADI. The ends were cut back, 6 bases at V and 1 base at J, with 10 bases in the middle. CDR3 bases: TGCGCCAGCAGGATAGGGGGATCTGGGGCCAACGTCCTGACTTTC. Encoded protein: CASRIGGSGANVLTF.

The genes are TRBV7-2 and TRBJ2-7; D remains ambiguous. V lost 3 bases and J 0 bases, leaving 9 bases between the germline ends. Germline V gene data show CDR1 as SGHTA and CDR2 as FQGNSA. The CDR3 length is 14 residues. The CDR3 nucleotides read TGTGCCAGCAGCTTCCAACACCACTCCTACGAGCAGTACTTC. It is translated as CASSFQHHSYEQYF.

The chain couples TRBV30 to TRBJ2-2; 7 positions match TRBD2. Germline V gene lookup returns CDR1 GTSNPN and CDR2 SVGIG (reference sequence). CDR3 length: 15 amino acids. After removal of 2 bases from V and 4 bases from J, the junction contained 7 bases not matched to a gene. The CDR3, as DNA: TGTGCCTGGAGTAACCTCGGGAGGCCCACCGGGGAGCTGTTTTTT. Translating gives CAWSNLGRPTGELFF.

This chain links TRBV28 with TRBJ2-3; 8 bases agree with TRBD2. Per the germline V gene, CDR1 is MDHEN and CDR2 is SYDVKM. The V and J ends lost 6 bases and 0 bases, in that order; junction bases with no gene match: 11. The CDR3 sequence is 17 residues long. CDR3 sequence: CASSYQGGGQSTDTQYF. In DNA form, the CDR3 reads TGTGCCAGCAGCTACCAAGGCGGGGGGCAGAGCACAGATACGCAGTATTTT.

The J gene is TRBJ2-7, the V gene TRBV27; 8 bases agree with TRBD1. Germline V gene lookup returns CDR1 MNHEY and CDR2 SMNVEV (reference sequence). This CDR3 has 14 amino acids. Trimming at V came to 11 bases and at J to 3 bases, leaving 12 bases not matched to a gene. CDR3 protein: CASRPRGQSYEQYF. In DNA form, the CDR3 reads TGTGCCTCACGTCCCAGGGGGCAGAGCTACGAGCAGTACTTC.

J is TRBJ2-5 and V is TRBV27; TRBD2 matches at 7 bases. The length of the CDR3 is 13 residues. The germline gives CDR1 MNHEY, CDR2 SMNVEV (reference sequence). J was trimmed by 5 bases and V by 8 bases; bases with no gene match: 8. The CDR3, as DNA: TGTGCCAGCCGCTCCGCTAGCGGTGAGACCCAGTACTTC. Amino acid sequence: CASRSASGETQYF.

The rearrangement joins TRBV18 to TRBJ2-2, with TRBD1 matching over 8 bases. The CDR3 is 17 residues long. V shed 3 bases, J shed 4 bases, and the junction held 10 bases outside the gene matches. Germline V gives CDR1 KGHSH, CDR2 LQKENI. The CDR3 nucleotides read TGTGCCAGCTCACCTACCGACAGGGGACCGGTCACCGGGGAGCTGTTTTTT. Protein: CASSPTDRGPVTGELFF. The full variable domain, rest sourced from reference TRBV18 and TRBJ2-2, is NAGVMQNPRHLVRRRGQEARLRCSPMKGHSHVYWYRQLPEEGLKFMVYLQKENIIDESGMPKERFSAEFPKEGPSILRIQQVVRGDSAAYFCASSPTDRGPVTGELFFGEGSRLTVL.

This sequence joins TRBV29-1 and TRBJ2-5; 12 bases are shared with TRBD1. The J segment lost 5 bases and the V segment lost 6 bases, leaving 16 bases of the junction unmatched. CDR3 size: 17 residues. Germline assignment: CDR1 SQVTM and CDR2 ANQGSEA. The CDR3 loop reads CSVWTSRGTGGAETQYF. The CDR3 DNA reads TGCAGCGTCTGGACGTCGCGGGGGACAGGGGGCGCGGAGACCCAGTACTTC.

The V gene is TRBV29-1, the J gene TRBJ1-5; TRBD1 is a possible D gene (5 bases). The length of the CDR3 is 12 residues. CDR1 SQVTM and CDR2 ANQGSEA come from the germline V gene. The germline V and J ends were trimmed by 6 bases and 6 bases, with 12 bases remaining between them. As DNA, the CDR3 is TGCAGCGTGGCAGGGTCTGGTCAGCCCCAGCATTTT. Its protein is CSVAGSGQPQHF.

The chain employs TRBV27 and TRBJ1-2; D ambiguous. Germline CDR1 reads MNHEY; CDR2 reads SMNVEV (reference sequence). The V end was cut by 4 bases, the J end by 4 bases, with 10 bases between. The CDR3 has 13 residues. In DNA form, the CDR3 reads TGTGCCAGCAGTTCATCGACGATCTATGGCTACACCTTC. It encodes CASSSSTIYGYTF.